This T cell receptor beta chain was captured in a study of blood T cell repertoires in COVID-19. Across the whole study: There were acute and convalescent COVID-19 samples, and they came from the United States, Italy and Spain. From T cells, B-cell-depleted T cells, or PBMCs came the material, which was cDNA or gDNA.

This clone was observed a few times. Authors' processing steps: Estimation of nucleated cell counts relied on the amplification of reference gene primers. The assay was immunoSEQ multiplex PCR, and TCRdb's table has in-frame clones only and misses some. V and J calls plus clone size are reproduced from that table; the DNA served to infer D and trimming. This table holds approximately 150,000 clones, roughly 90% found once. Germline assignment: CDR1 MNHEY and CDR2 SVGAGI. V was shortened by 0 bases and J by 8 bases, with 14 bases between the two germline ends. The CDR3 runs to 15 residues. The clonotype originates from a woman in her forties or fifties with acute or convalescent COVID-19. The genes are TRBV6-5 and TRBJ1-3; D perhaps matches TRBD1 (6 bases). Sample: peripheral blood. CDR3 protein: CASSYSDSYADTIYF. The CDR3 DNA follows: TGTGCCAGCAGTTACTCGGACAGCTACGCGGACACCATATATTTT.